The 10 T cell receptor beta chains given below trace back to one sample, sequenced in a study of blood T cell repertoires in COVID-19. The repertoire was sequenced with immunoSEQ multiplex PCR; TCRdb's copy has only in-frame clones and lacks some. The data show some 190,000 clones, roughly 84% seen once. The material sequenced was peripheral blood. The source of these receptors is a woman aged 80 or older with active or convalescent COVID-19.

The chain combines TRBV10-3 with TRBJ2-7, with D hard to call. The CDR3 runs 12 residues. Germline V gene sequence: CDR1 ENHRY, CDR2 SYGVKD. The V end lost 6 bases, the J end lost 0 bases, and 6 bases lay between the germline ends. The CDR3 sequence is CAIRASSYEQYF. For the CDR3, the DNA is TGTGCCATCAGGGCAAGCTCCTACGAGCAGTACTTC.

The rearrangement uses TRBV7-6 and TRBJ1-4, with 8 nucleotides matching TRBD1. The V gene's germline CDR1 is SGHVS and CDR2 FNYEAQ. The CDR3 runs to 15 residues. V shed 3 bases, J shed 7 bases, and the junction held 7 bases outside the gene matches. The CDR3 coding sequence is TGTGCCAGCAGCTTGACAGGGGCGCGGGGTGAAAAACTGTTTTTT. This encodes CASSLTGARGEKLFF. Drawing the rest from reference TRBV7-6 and TRBJ1-4, the complete variable domain is GAGVSQSPRYKVTKRGQDVALRCDPISGHVSLYWYRQALGQGPEFLTYFNYEAQQDKSGLPNDRFSAERPEGSISTLTIQRTEQRDSAMYRCASSLTGARGEKLFFGSGTQLSVL.

This chain links TRBV5-1 with TRBJ1-1, with a possible D match to TRBD1 (5 bases). Germline-derived CDR1 and CDR2 are SGHRS and YFSETQ. CDR3 length equals 12 residues. V lost 0 bases and J lost 8, with 8 bases in between. CDR3 region: CASSLEGPEAFF. As DNA, the CDR3 is TGCGCCAGCAGCTTGGAGGGGCCAGAAGCTTTCTTT. The full variable domain, rest sourced from reference TRBV5-1 and TRBJ1-1, is KAGVTQTPRYLIKTRGQQVTLSCSPISGHRSVSWYQQTPGQGLQFLFEYFSETQRNKGNFPGRFSGRQFSNSRSEMNVSTLELGDSALYLCASSLEGPEAFFGQGTRLTVV.

The chain links TRBV10-1 to TRBJ2-3; possible D gene TRBD2, 6 bases. CDR1 and CDR2 from the germline V gene are WNHNN and SYGVQD (reference sequence). The length of the CDR3 is 13 residues. Trimming left V 5 bases short and J 3 bases short, with 9 bases between. In DNA form, the CDR3 reads TGCGCCAGCAGTCGGGACTTGACAGATACGCAGTATTTT. This translates into CASSRDLTDTQYF.

This chain uses TRBV20-1 with TRBJ2-1; 8 bases map to TRBD2. This CDR3 is 14 amino acids long. Germline V lookup: CDR1 DFQATT, CDR2 SNEGSKA (reference sequence). Trimming took 3 bases from V and 4 from J; bases not matched to a gene: 5. CDR3 residues: CSASRAGVYNEQFF. The CDR3 DNA reads TGCAGTGCTAGTCGAGCGGGAGTGTACAATGAGCAGTTCTTC.

This sequence joins TRBV3-1 (or the pseudogene TRBV3-2) and TRBJ2-4, with TRBD1 matching 7 bases. The CDR3 is 14 residues long. CDR1 is LGHDT and CDR2 is YNNKEL in the germline V gene (reference sequence). Trimming removed 2 bases from V and 6 bases from J; junction bases left unmatched: 4. DNA for the CDR3: TGTGCCAGCAGCCAACTCGGGGACAGAAACATTCAGTACTTC. Translated, it gives CASSQLGDRNIQYF.

The chain employs TRBV30 and TRBJ1-1; no clear D gene. CDR1 is GTSNPN, CDR2 SVGIG, per germline (reference sequence). This CDR3 has 11 residues. Between the trimmed V and J ends, which lost 2 bases and 2 bases, there was a span of 3 bases. DNA of the CDR3: TGTGCCTGGAGTTATAACACTGAAGCTTTCTTT. It yields the protein CAWSYNTEAFF.

J is TRBJ1-2 and V is TRBV19; possible D gene TRBD1, 6 bases. Germline V gene data show CDR1 as LNHDA and CDR2 as SQIVND (reference sequence). V was shortened by 4 bases and J by 6 bases, with 18 bases between the two germline ends. This CDR3 is built from 15 residues. DNA of the CDR3: TGTGCCAGTAGTACCTCTTTCCGGGACATACATGGCTACACCTTC. Its translation: CASSTSFRDIHGYTF.

The genes are TRBV9 and TRBJ2-1; tentatively, D is TRBD2 (6 bases). The CDR3 loop spans 14 amino acids. Germline-derived CDR1 and CDR2 are SGDLS and YYNGEE. V lost 3 bases and J lost 5, with 12 bases in between. CDR3: CASSGTSRNNEQFF. Here the CDR3 DNA reads TGTGCCAGCAGCGGTACTAGCCGAAACAATGAGCAGTTCTTC.

This rearrangement joins TRBV28 to TRBJ2-7; 15 bases agree with TRBD2. J gave up 6 bases and V 7 bases, and 16 bases lay outside the gene matches. The germline gives CDR1 MDHEN, CDR2 SYDVKM. CDR3 length equals 18 residues. The CDR3 nucleotides read TGTGCCAGCATCCCGGGACTAGCGGGAGGCGGGCGGTCACTCGAGCAGTACTTC. Protein sequence: CASIPGLAGGGRSLEQYF. The full variable domain, rest sourced from reference TRBV28 and TRBJ2-7, is DVKVTQSSRYLVKRTGEKVFLECVQDMDHENMFWYRQDPGLGLRLIYFSYDVKMKEKGDIPEGYSVSREKKERFSLILESASTNQTSMYLCASIPGLAGGGRSLEQYFGPGTRLTVT.